These 15 T cell receptor beta chains originate from one sample sequenced in a study of blood T cell repertoires in COVID-19. Sequencing was performed with immunoSEQ multiplex PCR; in TCRdb, only in-frame clones are kept and a portion is missing. The sample shows 100,000 to 150,000 clones, around 76% of them seen only once. Sequenced material: peripheral blood. Source of these receptors: a man between 60 and 70 years old with acute or convalescent COVID-19.

CDR3 in amino acids: CSAQGANQPQHF. The CDR3 region has the DNA TGCAGCGCACAGGGGGCGAATCAGCCCCAGCATTTT. The J gene is TRBJ1-5, the V gene TRBV29-1, with TRBD1 identical over 9 bases. The V gene's germline CDR1 is SQVTM and CDR2 ANQGSEA. The CDR3 contains 12 residues. The V segment lost 7 bases and the J segment 4 bases; nucleotides outside the gene matches: 2.

In this sample, this clone turned up once. The rearrangement joins TRBV6-1 to TRBJ1-5, with TRBD1 matching 9 bases. With 4 bases clipped from V and 3 bases from J, the junction kept 7 bases outside the gene matches. Germline assignment: CDR1 MNHNS and CDR2 SASEGT. This CDR3 has 16 residues. The CDR3 nucleotides are TGTGCCAGCAGTGCTTGGACAGGGGCGGTCAATCAGCCCCAGCATTTT. This translates into CASSAWTGAVNQPQHF.

The chain combines TRBV29-1 with TRBJ2-1, with TRBD2 matching over 7 bases. The CDR3 is 10 amino acids. CDR1 is SQVTM, CDR2 ANQGSEA, per germline. The CDR3 DNA reads as TGCAGTGGGGGGGACAATGAGCAGTTCTTC. Protein sequence: CSGGDNEQFF.

The sample holds one count of this clone. This chain links TRBV7-9 with TRBJ2-3; 13 nucleotides agree with TRBD2. The length of the CDR3 is 15 residues. The V and J ends lost 8 bases and 8 bases, in that order; junction bases with no gene match: 10. CDR1 is SEHNR and CDR2 is FQNEAQ in the germline V gene (reference sequence). The CDR3: CASGGTSGVHSTQYF. The CDR3 bases are TGTGCCAGCGGCGGGACTAGCGGGGTCCACAGTACGCAGTATTTT. The whole variable domain, filled in from reference TRBV7-9 and TRBJ2-3, reads DTGVSQNPRHKITKRGQNVTFRCDPISEHNRLYWYRQTLGQGPEFLTYFQNEAQLEKSRLLSDRFSAERPKGSFSTLEIQRTEQGDSAMYLCASGGTSGVHSTQYFGPGTRLTVL.

The chain has TRBV19 and TRBJ2-2, with D tentatively TRBD1 (7 bases). CDR1 LNHDA and CDR2 SQIVND come from the germline V gene (reference sequence). Trimming stripped 6 bases from V and 5 bases from J, with 13 bases between. This CDR3 comprises 14 residues. The CDR3 protein is CASRKAGGTGELFF. For the CDR3, the DNA is TGTGCCAGTAGAAAGGCAGGGGGGACCGGGGAGCTGTTTTTT.

The V and J genes are TRBV27 and TRBJ1-4; the D is unclear. CDR3 length equals 15 residues. Germline V gene data show CDR1 as MNHEY and CDR2 as SMNVEV (reference sequence). V was pared by 7 bases and J by 7 bases, with 19 bases between. Written as DNA, the CDR3 is TGTGCCAGCACCTCGGGGTACCTGGGGAGTGAAAAACTGTTTTTT. Translating gives CASTSGYLGSEKLFF.

Comments on this clone: One junction end does not reproduce the germline sequence, and a read error may be involved. This chain connects TRBV12-3 or TRBV12-4 to TRBJ1-4; D gene ambiguous. The CDR3 consists of 12 residues. DNA of the CDR3: TGTGCCAGCACCCGGGGTGATCTGACAATGGCGTTT. It translates to CASTRGDLTMAF.

This rearrangement joins TRBV9 to TRBJ2-1; TRBD1 might be the D (6 bases). V gave up 6 bases and J gave up 7 bases, with 29 bases separating them. This CDR3 spans 18 amino acids. Germline CDR1 and CDR2: SGDLS and YYNGEE. CDR3 loop: CASTHTENREGYVNEQFF. The DNA for the CDR3 is TGTGCCAGCACCCACACCGAGAACAGGGAAGGGTATGTGAATGAGCAGTTCTTC.

This clone was observed a handful of times. The rearrangement joins TRBV21-1 to TRBJ1-2. TRBV21-1 is recorded as a pseudogene. The CDR3 length is 16 residues. CDR3 sequence reads: CASSKVPLGGPYGYTF. Here the CDR3 DNA reads TGTGCCAGCAGCAAAGTTCCGTTGGGGGGGCCGTATGGCTACACCTTC.

The rearrangement joins TRBV6-5 to TRBJ1-2; D remains ambiguous. Deletions cut 2 bases from V and 8 bases from J, with 12 bases between. This CDR3 spans 13 amino acids. Germline CDR1 is MNHEY and CDR2 is SVGAGI. The CDR3 here is CASSYRGPRGYTF. CDR3 sequence (DNA): TGTGCCAGCAGTTACCGGGGTCCACGGGGCTACACCTTC.

J is TRBJ2-2 and V is TRBV7-8; 7 bases fit TRBD1. The CDR3 is made up of 15 amino acids. Germline lookup yields CDR1 SGHVS and CDR2 FQNEAQ. V dropped 0 bases and J dropped 7; count of bases not matched to a gene: 5. CDR3 nucleotide sequence: TGTGCCAGCAGCTTAGCAGGGGGCGCGTTCGGGGAGCTGTTTTTT. Translated, it gives CASSLAGGAFGELFF.

There are a few counts of this clone. This chain uses TRBV27 with TRBJ2-7, with 11 bases lining up with TRBD1. The V gene end was trimmed by 3 bases and the J gene end by 6 bases; junction bases not matched to a gene: 7. CDR3 length: 15 residues. Looked up from germline, CDR1 is MNHEY and CDR2 is SMNVEV (reference sequence). CDR3 coding DNA: TGTGCCAGCAGTTTGGACAGGGGGCCGGTAAGCGAGCAGTACTTC. Translating gives CASSLDRGPVSEQYF.

This clone came up once. The chain has TRBV7-9 and TRBJ2-3, with 9 bases aligning to TRBD2. The CDR3 runs 15 residues. Trimming took 11 bases from V and 3 from J; bases not matched to a gene: 12. Germline V CDR1 and CDR2: SEHNR, FQNEAQ (reference sequence). CDR3 in amino acids: CAGGGLAGPTDTQYF. CDR3 nucleotide sequence: TGTGCCGGCGGGGGGCTAGCGGGACCGACAGATACGCAGTATTTT.

This clone occurred once. The rearrangement links TRBV27 to TRBJ2-1; D perhaps matches TRBD2 (5 bases). The germline V and J ends were trimmed by 3 bases and 6 bases, with 18 bases remaining between them. The CDR3 spans 16 residues. CDR1 MNHEY and CDR2 SMNVEV come from the germline V gene (reference sequence). The CDR3 DNA follows: TGTGCCAGCAGTTTTCACATAGTCCTAGCAGCCAATGAGCAGTTCTTC. Residues: CASSFHIVLAANEQFF.

This chain connects TRBV11-2 to TRBJ1-2; D call uncertain. Germline V lookup: CDR1 SGHAT, CDR2 FQNNGV. The CDR3 is 14 amino acids. V shed 1 base and J shed 3 bases, with 9 bases lying between them. CDR3 amino acids: CASSLGRIDYGYTF. CDR3 coding DNA: TGTGCCAGCAGCTTAGGGCGGATCGACTATGGCTACACCTTC.